This TCR beta chain was sequenced in a study of regulatory T cells in long-lasting Graves disease listed by TCRdb under 2021. Background on the whole study: Patients with newly diagnosed Graves' disease had been on antithyroid drugs for under 3 months. Peripheral blood TCR sequencing and RNA sequencing compared persistent Graves' disease patients with newly diagnosed Graves' disease patients. The study was conducted in China and was registered as a clinical trial. A total of some 33 samples were covered by TCR sequencing, comprising about 13 persistent and roughly 20 newly diagnosed Graves' disease patients.

The sample holds many counts of this clonotype. The specificity of this receptor is unknown. Per-nucleotide qualities are absent, and no much larger clonotype sits a single base away. According to the study, the label for this sample's time point signals: newly diagnosed GD, antithyroid drugs for less than 3 months. For both TCR sequencing and RNA sequencing, RNA was extracted from PBMCs in TRIzol. Graves' disease was diagnosed according to American Thyroid Association guidelines. Patients were recruited from an endocrinology department in Xi'an, China. From each patient, approximately 10 milliliters of peripheral blood was collected into an EDTA anticoagulant tube. Ficoll Paque Plus density gradient separation was used to isolate PBMCs, and no further T cell sorting was performed. An Agilent 2100 Bioanalyzer and agarose gel were used to check RNA quality, while a NanoDrop 2000 measured RNA concentration.

There are 16 amino acids in the CDR3, from cysteine to phenylalanine inclusive. The kept DNA is CDR3 alone, 48 bases in frame from the first base. The junction shows trimming of 6 bases on V and 3 bases on J, plus 20 bases between the germline ends. As encoded in the germline V gene, CDR1 is MNHNS while CDR2 is SASEGT. Library generation was performed with multiplex PCR. The instrument was an Illumina HiSeq 4000. CDR3 regions were amplified by Arm-PCR with iRepertoire HTBI primers to construct TCR beta libraries. Gel purification was performed on PCR products prior to sequencing. As for how the authors treated the data: Across samples, 60 to 70 TRBV and roughly 13 TRBJ segments were identified and used for gene usage analysis of CDR3 amino acid clonotypes. Filtered high-quality paired reads were merged into contigs using COPE and FqMerger. BLAST was used to align contigs to IMGT TRBV, TRBD and TRBJ reference genes, and CDR3 was defined according to IMGT. Clonotypes above 0.1% frequency were classified as highly expanded clones. Shannon entropy was used to measure repertoire diversity, and the Gini coefficient was used to measure V-J evenness. Clonotypes shared by more than one individual were considered public. Through fastp at Q25 and MiXCR, TCRdb rebuilt clones from the public reads, retaining in-frame beta chains. Rows are unified per CDR3 protein, each entry keeping the most common DNA and genes. In this record, the V and J calls reflect TCRdb's handling and not the investigators' own analysis. This sample has some 250,000 distinct CDR3 sequences in its table, and roughly a fifth of those were observed once. Jointly, the top ten make up approximately 15% of the sample.

Points the paper makes about the study in general: A larger number of public clonotypes was shared among persistent patients (around 3,000) than among newly diagnosed patients (about 990). The study examined only peripheral blood because the primary lesion, thyroid tissue, could not be accessed. Preferential use of TRBV28, TRBJ1-2 and TRBJ2-5 was observed in persistent disease, whereas TRBV20-1 and TRBJ2-1 were favored in newly diagnosed disease. The authors noted that the small sample size was a limitation that may lower accuracy. Sequencing and analysis were restricted to the TCR beta chain. Compared with newly diagnosed patients, persistent Graves' disease patients had lower TCR Shannon entropy and fewer highly expanded clones, which suggests clonal expansion.

The sequencing used peripheral blood mononuclear cells (PBMCs), collected at new diagnosis, from a patient treated with antithyroid drugs. The sequence is built from TRBV6-1 and TRBJ1-1; the D gene is perhaps TRBD1, on 6 matching bases. The origin of this receptor is a female donor with Graves disease. CDR3 loop: CASRRTRGPGDTEAFF. The base sequence is TGTGCCAGCAGGCGAACCCGGGGGCCGGGGGACACTGAAGCTTTCTTT.